This TCR beta chain was identified in a study of T-cell memory formation after mild COVID-19 (TCRdb year 2021). Study-wide context: Most TCR sequence clusters were specific to one of the two donors. Two young, previously healthy adult volunteers made up the cohort, one male and one female. T-cell clones expanding and contracting after mild COVID-19 in two donors were tracked by longitudinal TCRalpha and TCRbeta repertoire sequencing. Results the study describes overall, beyond this receptor: The study included only a couple of mild cases, and larger cohorts that include severe cases with pre-infection samples were judged to be necessary. Clones that contracted from day 15 to 85 showed balanced CD4/CD8 phenotypes, whereas a second wave of clones that expanded from day 15 to 37 leaned towards CD4+. Whether the second-wave clones peaking on day 37 were SARS-CoV-2 specific was not confirmed. Some responding clones were detected in pre-infection memory, suggesting pre-existing cross-reactive memory T cells joined the SARS-CoV-2 response. Contracting CD4+ clones were found mainly in CM and EM memory subsets, while CD8+ clones were enriched in EMRA.

Sequenced using an Illumina NovaSeq 6000. TCRalpha and TCRbeta cDNA libraries were built by 5'RACE with constant-segment primers, adding sample barcodes and unique molecular identifiers. Trizol reagent was used to extract RNA from every sample. Library amplification was performed in two PCR steps, and a second sample barcode and Illumina TruSeq adapters were introduced in the second step. The libraries were sequenced on an Illumina NovaSeq using 2 x 150 bp paired-end reads. In the original analysis: With migec v1.2.7, reads were demultiplexed and then collapsed into UMI-guided consensus sequences. Using mixcr v2.1.11, UMI consensuses were aligned to TRA and TRB V and J templates and then assembled into clonotypes. Clonotypes were classified as expanded or contracted when called significant by both edgeR and NoisET, with noise models trained on biological replicates. For edgeR calls, the cutoffs were a false discovery rate-adjusted p below 0.01 and a log2 fold-change threshold of 1. PCA with hierarchical clustering of max-normalized trajectories of the 1000 most abundant clonotypes was used as exploratory dynamics analysis. Separately sequenced CD4+ and CD8+ repertoires were used to assign a CD4 or CD8 phenotype to each responding clone. TCRdb reran the public reads through fastp at Q25 and MiXCR, keeping productive beta chains. Here each entry gathers all rows of one CDR3 protein and keeps the most common genes and DNA. Clone size and V and J calls follow TCRdb, not the original study. In all, the sample holds 140,000 to 150,000 distinct CDR3 sequences, and less than 20% of those were seen once. The ten largest clones represent under 2.5% of the sample.

Comment on this clonotype: Its antigen remains undetermined. Nothing much larger sits one base from this clone, and base qualities are not available.

From its cysteine to its phenylalanine, the CDR3 spans 17 amino acids. Only the CDR3 portion is preserved as DNA: 51 bases, with reading frame beginning at the first base. V sheds 4 bases and J sheds 9 bases, leaving 22 bases between their ends. The germline V gene gives CDR1 as SGHVS and CDR2 as FNYEAQ. Ficoll-Paque density gradient centrifugation was used to isolate PBMCs. Specimen: PBMCs or a T cell subset sorted from them (not recorded which). The receptor was derived from an adult woman who had mild COVID-19 (a few samples of this study predate the infection). The sample titles of this study are shuffled in the database, so cell type and time point are left out; the donor was told from shared clones. The rearrangement joined TRBV7-6 to TRBJ1-6, with the D gene not clear enough to name. The CDR3 region: CASSSRAEAHEGSPLHF. At the DNA level, the sequence is TGTGCCAGCAGCTCCCGAGCGGAGGCCCATGAGGGTTCACCCCTCCACTTT.